These T cell receptor beta chains were read from a single sample in a study of identical twins. MiXCR, applied by TCRdb to the 5' RACE reads, yields one record per CDR3 protein. The table includes fewer than 800,000 distinct CDR3 sequences, about 7.6% detected once. The same specimen was also included in a second study, on yellow fever vaccine responses in identical twins.

The sequencing input was PBMCs. The receptor source for this set is a woman under 30 in good health. Both conserved end residues are part of each CDR3. Fields, in order: CDR3 length, D gene, J gene, V gene, CDR3 protein. The D gene is left open where the match is weak.

>15|.|TRBJ2-5|TRBV15
CATSRGADPKETQYF
>13|.|TRBJ1-5|TRBV7-8
CASSVAANQPQHF
>14|TRBD1|TRBJ1-6|TRBV18
CASSRTGTGSPLHF
>16|.|TRBJ2-7|TRBV20-1
CSARDSYRGSSYEQYF
>15|TRBD2|TRBJ2-3|TRBV2
CASSGRRGGRDTQYF
>14|.|TRBJ1-6|TRBV12-3/TRBV12-4
CASSHRVYNSPLHF
>15|.|TRBJ2-5|TRBV12-3/TRBV12-4
CASSLVGWGKETQYF
>15|.|TRBJ1-5|TRBV4-2
CASSQGGPSNQPQHF
>13|.|TRBJ2-1|TRBV5-1
CASSFGPDNEQFF
>15|.|TRBJ2-1|TRBV20-1
CSARVGRPGWSEQFF
>16|.|TRBJ2-7|TRBV5-1
CASSLARKNEAYEQYF
>14|.|TRBJ1-1|TRBV7-9
CAAGVRGPGSEAFF
>15|TRBD2|TRBJ2-5|TRBV9
CASSVGLAGKETQYF
>16|.|TRBJ2-6|TRBV5-1
CASSLTGVSGANVLTF
>15|.|TRBJ2-7|TRBV5-5
CASSQTGTAIYEQYF
>15|TRBD1|TRBJ2-5|TRBV20-1
CSASLWTGGQETQYF
>12|.|TRBJ2-7|TRBV20-1
CSAAGLGHEQYF
>12|.|TRBJ1-2|TRBV4-1
CASSQEGLGYTF
>14|.|TRBJ1-1|TRBV29-1
CSVDRGGKNTEAFF
>16|.|TRBJ2-3|TRBV3-1
CASSQGSPGARDTQYF
>16|TRBD2|TRBJ2-1|TRBV5-1
CASSLTSGGSYNEQFF
>17|.|TRBJ1-2|TRBV28
CASSLKPPRTENYDYTF
>16|TRBD1|TRBJ2-1|TRBV12-3/TRBV12-4
CASSLIGQGVYNEQFF
>13|.|TRBJ1-5|TRBV4-2
CASSGGDLGPQHF
>13|.|TRBJ1-2|TRBV20-1
CSAAASLGYGYTF
>16|TRBD2|TRBJ2-2|TRBV11-2
CASSSGLAGATGELFF
>15|TRBD2|TRBJ2-5|TRBV18
CASSVVAGYQETQYF
>15|.|TRBJ1-1|TRBV7-9
CASSLADRSNTEAFF
>15|TRBD2|TRBJ2-7|TRBV7-9
CASSLEGSGAWEQYF
>15|TRBD2|TRBJ2-6|TRBV27
CASSTAGAGANVLTF
>11|.|TRBJ1-4|TRBV20-1
CSAVLGGKLFF
>13|.|TRBJ2-7|TRBV19
CASSIASEYEQYF
>14|TRBD1|TRBJ1-6|TRBV10-2
CASRGQGDNSPLHF
>15|TRBD1|TRBJ1-2|TRBV18
CASSPRQGAIDGYTF
>14|TRBD2|TRBJ2-2|TRBV2
CASTLAGETGELFF
>19|.|TRBJ2-2|TRBV14
CASSQDSRREFSNTGELFF